A single sample is the source of the 30 T cell receptor beta chains below, sequenced in a study of PD-L1 blockade in urothelial cancer. Generated by immunoSEQ multiplex PCR, the TCRdb table keeps only in-frame clones and is missing some. The profile shows 15,000 to 20,000 clones, about 83% of them singletons. The time point denotes: peripheral blood 6 weeks after treatment start. Sequenced material: PBMCs, taken around atezolizumab (anti-PD-L1) treatment. All receptors derive from a man aged 45-65 years with urothelial cancer.

CDR3 residues: CATSRMELAGLRDTEAFF. The CDR3 DNA sequence: TGTGCCACCAGCAGAATGGAGTTGGCAGGTCTGAGGGACACTGAAGCTTTCTTT. This chain joins TRBV15 and TRBJ1-1; D is undetermined. Germline assignment: CDR1 LNHNV and CDR2 YYDKDF (reference sequence). The CDR3 extends over 18 amino acids. Trimming left V 2 bases short and J 3 bases short, with 22 bases between. Variable domain in full (rest from reference TRBV15 and TRBJ1-1): DAMVIQNPRYQVTQFGKPVTLSCSQTLNHNVMYWYQQKSSQAPKLLFHYYDKDFNNEADTPDNFQSRRPNTSFCFLDIRSPGLGDTAMYLCATSRMELAGLRDTEAFFGQGTRLTVV.

The chain combines TRBV2 with TRBJ1-1; possibly TRBD1 for D (5 bases). The CDR3 totals 15 residues. Germline CDR1 is SNHLY and CDR2 is FYNNEI. The V end was cut by 7 bases, the J end by 0 bases, with 15 bases between. In nucleotides, the CDR3 is TGTGCCAGCACCCTGGGTTGGACACTGAACACTGAAGCTTTCTTT. Protein sequence: CASTLGWTLNTEAFF.

The J gene is TRBJ1-2, the V gene TRBV5-4; D perhaps matches TRBD1 (5 bases). CDR3 length equals 13 residues. The V end lost 4 bases, the J end lost 4 bases, and 11 bases lay between the germline ends. The germline CDR1 and CDR2 sequences are SGHNT and YYREEE (reference sequence). The CDR3 nucleotides are TGTGCCAGCAGCCCCGACAGATCCTATGGCTACACCTTC. It specifies CASSPDRSYGYTF.

The rearrangement uses TRBV27 and TRBJ2-5, with 11 bases matching TRBD1. Germline lookup yields CDR1 MNHEY and CDR2 SMNVEV (reference sequence). The V segment lost 4 bases and the J segment 5 bases; nucleotides outside the gene matches: 6. The CDR3 is 15 residues long. CDR3 bases: TGTGCCAGCAGTTCGGACAGGGGGCTCGGGGAGACCCAGTACTTC. Protein: CASSSDRGLGETQYF.

This chain uses TRBV6-5 with TRBJ1-1; no definite D call. The CDR3 is 15 residues long. V lost 5 bases and J lost 4, with 17 bases in between. Germline V lookup: CDR1 MNHEY, CDR2 SVGAGI. CDR3 amino acids: CASSTRTGRTTEAFF. For the CDR3, the DNA is TGTGCCAGCAGTACGCGGACGGGGAGGACCACTGAAGCTTTCTTT.

The chain uses TRBV6-1 and TRBJ1-1; D gene ambiguous. Germline CDR1 and CDR2: MNHNS and SASEGT. The V and J ends lost 1 base and 8 bases respectively, with 11 bases between them. CDR3 length: 13 amino acids. CDR3 sequence reads: CASSEVGGREAFF. The CDR3 nucleotides are TGTGCCAGCAGTGAAGTAGGCGGGAGGGAAGCTTTCTTT.

This clone has only one observation. The CDR3 DNA reads as TGTGCCAGCAGTTTATACCCCCCTAGGGGAAGTAGCACAGATACGCAGTATTTT. Translation gives CASSLYPPRGSSTDTQYF. The chain has TRBV27 and TRBJ2-3; the D gene is possibly TRBD1 (5 bases). The length of the CDR3 is 18 residues. Trimming left V 1 base short and J 0 bases short, with 17 bases between. Germline-derived CDR1 and CDR2 are MNHEY and SMNVEV (reference sequence).

The count of this clone is one. V is TRBV2 and J is TRBJ2-3, with 10 nucleotides matching TRBD2. Germline values: CDR1 SNHLY, CDR2 FYNNEI. With 3 bases clipped from V and 8 bases from J, the junction kept 5 bases outside the gene matches. This CDR3 has 14 amino acids. The CDR3 nucleotides are TGTGCCAGCAGTGAGAAGCGGGGGGGAGGTACGCAGTATTTT. This sequence encodes CASSEKRGGGTQYF.

The rearrangement links TRBV5-6 to TRBJ1-6; TRBD1 matches at 8 bases. The CDR3 is 14 residues long. Germline assignment: CDR1 SGHDT and CDR2 YYEEEE. The V segment lost 4 bases and the J segment 8 bases; nucleotides outside the gene matches: 5. DNA of the CDR3: TGTGCCAGCAGCCGAAGGGGACAGGATTCACCCCTCCACTTT. It encodes CASSRRGQDSPLHF.

This sequence joins TRBV28 and TRBJ2-1, with unresolved D. V was cut by 4 bases and J by 0 bases, with 10 bases left in between. Germline V gene sequence: CDR1 MDHEN, CDR2 SYDVKM. The CDR3 spans 15 residues. The CDR3 loop reads CASSWYSSSYNEQFF. CDR3 bases: TGTGCCAGCAGTTGGTATAGCAGCTCCTACAATGAGCAGTTCTTC.

This clone was recorded once. The chain carries TRBV27 and TRBJ1-4, with D tentatively TRBD1 (6 bases). This CDR3 has 16 amino acids. V lost 5 bases to trimming and J lost 2 bases, with 15 bases between them. Germline-derived CDR1 and CDR2 are MNHEY and SMNVEV (reference sequence). The CDR3 loop is CASSPYGGRTNEKLFF. CDR3 in DNA: TGTGCCAGCAGTCCATACGGGGGGCGGACTAATGAAAAACTGTTTTTT.

V is TRBV19 and J is TRBJ2-4; 9 bases map to TRBD2. There are 13 residues in the CDR3. Germline CDR1 is LNHDA and CDR2 is SQIVND (reference sequence). After removal of 9 bases from V and 8 bases from J, the junction contained 8 bases not matched to a gene. The CDR3 DNA sequence: TGTGCCAGCCGAGAGCGGGGGGTTGACATTCAGTACTTC. It is translated as CASRERGVDIQYF.

The J gene is TRBJ2-1, the V gene TRBV7-3; TRBD1 matches at 8 bases. The CDR3 is 15 amino acids. The V gene's germline CDR1 is SGHTA and CDR2 FQGTGA. V shed 2 bases and J 3 bases; nucleotides not matched to a gene: 3. The CDR3 DNA reads TGTGCCAGCAGCTTAGCACAGGGGGACTACAATGAGCAGTTCTTC. Translation gives CASSLAQGDYNEQFF.

The chain uses TRBV9 and TRBJ2-7; 8 bases fit TRBD2. Germline V gene data show CDR1 as SGDLS and CDR2 as YYNGEE. After removal of 2 bases from V and 4 bases from J, the junction contained 8 bases not matched to a gene. The CDR3 has 15 amino acids. CDR3 coding DNA: TGTGCCAGCAGCGTGAGCGGGGGTTCTCGGTACGAGCAGTACTTC. It specifies CASSVSGGSRYEQYF.

CDR3 coding DNA: TGTGCCAGCAGTTACTTAGCGGGAGGAGGCTACGAGCAGTACTTC. Protein: CASSYLAGGGYEQYF. The chain has TRBV6-5 and TRBJ2-7; 10 bases agree with TRBD2. With 1 base clipped from V and 3 bases from J, the junction kept 3 bases outside the gene matches. This CDR3 is 15 amino acids long. Germline-derived CDR1 and CDR2 are MNHEY and SVGAGI.

This chain connects TRBV19 to TRBJ1-2; 10 nucleotides match TRBD1. Trimming took 3 bases from V and 5 from J; bases not matched to a gene: 3. The CDR3 has 14 residues. In germline, CDR1 is LNHDA, CDR2 SQIVND (reference sequence). In DNA form, the CDR3 reads TGTGCCAGTAGTATTAGGGGACAGGGGTATGGCTACACCTTC. Translating it yields CASSIRGQGYGYTF.

This clone has a handful of counts. V usage is TRBV10-1 and J usage is TRBJ1-1; the D gene is possibly TRBD1 (6 bases). The CDR3 runs to 15 residues. Trimming took 2 bases from V and 4 from J, leaving 14 bases between them. Germline CDR1 WNHNN, CDR2 SYGVQD (reference sequence). CDR3 amino acids: CASSELPDSGTEAFF. The CDR3, as DNA: TGCGCCAGCAGTGAGCTCCCGGACAGCGGCACTGAAGCTTTCTTT.

J is TRBJ2-1 and V is TRBV7-6, with D tentatively TRBD2 (6 bases). The V gene's germline CDR1 is SGHVS and CDR2 FNYEAQ. V was trimmed by 6 bases and J by 10 bases, leaving 19 bases between them. The CDR3 length is 14 residues. The chain's CDR3 is CASSSTGGEEEQFF. The CDR3 DNA reads TGTGCCAGCAGTTCCACGGGCGGGGAAGAGGAGCAGTTCTTC.

J is TRBJ1-2 and V is TRBV6-1; possibly TRBD1 for D (6 bases). The CDR3 covers 13 residues. V was clipped by 6 bases and J by 4 bases, with 12 bases between them. The germline gives CDR1 MNHNS, CDR2 SASEGT. The CDR3 is CASSRTEGYGYTF. The CDR3 DNA follows: TGTGCCAGCAGCCGGACAGAGGGCTATGGCTACACCTTC.

This chain connects TRBV2 to TRBJ1-4; perhaps TRBD1 as D (6 bases). Germline CDR1 reads SNHLY; CDR2 reads FYNNEI. Deletions cut 2 bases from V and 4 bases from J, with 11 bases between. This CDR3 is built from 15 residues. CDR3 bases: TGTGCCAGCAGTGAACAGGGGAGCAGTAATGAAAAACTGTTTTTT. As protein: CASSEQGSSNEKLFF.

This sequence joins TRBV30 and TRBJ2-3; 8 bases match TRBD2. Losses at the gene ends were 2 bases for V and 1 base for J; bases not matched to a gene: 2. Germline V gene sequence: CDR1 GTSNPN, CDR2 SVGIG (reference sequence). The length of the CDR3 is 14 residues. DNA for the CDR3: TGTGCCTGGAGTACCGGGAGGGGCACAGATACGCAGTATTTT. Translating it yields CAWSTGRGTDTQYF. Together with reference TRBV30 and TRBJ2-3, the CDR3 gives the full variable domain: SQTIHQWPATLVQPVGSPLSLECTVEGTSNPNLYWYRQAAGRGLQLLFYSVGIGQISSEVPQNLSASRPQDRQFILSSKKLLLSDSGFYLCAWSTGRGTDTQYFGPGTRLTVL.

This chain uses TRBV5-4 with TRBJ2-2; possibly TRBD1 for D (6 bases). Germline V CDR1 and CDR2: SGHNT, YYREEE (reference sequence). Trimming pared 0 bases from V and 5 bases from J, leaving 8 bases between. The CDR3 is 14 residues long. CDR3 region: CASSLDRVTGELFF. DNA of the CDR3: TGTGCCAGCAGCTTGGACAGGGTAACCGGGGAGCTGTTTTTT. The entire variable domain, with the rest obtained from reference TRBV5-4 and TRBJ2-2, is as follows: ETGVTQSPTHLIKTRGQQVTLRCSSQSGHNTVSWYQQALGQGPQFIFQYYREEENGRGNFPPRFSGLQFPNYSSELNVNALELDDSALYLCASSLDRVTGELFFGEGSRLTVL.

The CDR3, as DNA: TGTGCCAGCAGTGACGCCAGCAATGAGCAGTTCTTC. Amino acids: CASSDASNEQFF. The rearrangement uses TRBV6-4 and TRBJ2-1, with no clear D. V shed 2 bases and J shed 6 bases, with 5 bases lying between them. Germline V CDR1 and CDR2: MRHNA, SNTAGT. The CDR3 spans 12 residues.

The chain couples TRBV30 to TRBJ1-1; maybe TRBD1 (5 bases). Germline assignment: CDR1 GTSNPN and CDR2 SVGIG (reference sequence). V gave up 0 bases and J gave up 2 bases, with 10 bases separating them. CDR3 length equals 14 residues. This CDR3 is CAWSVRWTNTEAFF. The DNA for the CDR3 is TGTGCCTGGAGTGTACGGTGGACAAACACTGAAGCTTTCTTT.

The chain has TRBV5-1 and TRBJ1-3, with D uncertain. The CDR3 extends over 12 amino acids. Trimming removed 4 bases at V and 8 bases at J, with 10 bases between. Germline CDR1 SGHRS, CDR2 YFSETQ. The CDR3 bases are TGCGCCAGCAGCCCACCAACTGACACCATATATTTT. This codes for CASSPPTDTIYF.

This chain joins TRBV25-1 and TRBJ1-4; no definite D call. The CDR3 spans 16 residues. V dropped 6 bases and J dropped 6 bases, with 20 bases sitting between them. Germline V lookup: CDR1 MGHDK, CDR2 SYGVNS. CDR3 coding DNA: TGTGCCAGCAGAGGACTACTAGGCAGGCAGGATGAAAAACTGTTTTTT. It specifies CASRGLLGRQDEKLFF.

The chain uses TRBV19 and TRBJ2-3; tentative D call: TRBD2 (5 bases). With 4 bases removed from V and 4 bases from J, the gap between germline ends came to 9 bases. CDR3 size: 13 residues. CDR1 and CDR2 (germline): LNHDA, SQIVND (reference sequence). CDR3 loop: CASSRWRADTQYF. The DNA of the CDR3 is TGTGCCAGTAGTAGGTGGCGGGCAGATACGCAGTATTTT.

This chain connects TRBV10-1 to TRBJ2-3, with TRBD1 as a possible D gene (5 bases). CDR1 and CDR2 from the germline V gene are WNHNN and SYGVQD (reference sequence). The CDR3 has 15 residues. V was clipped by 3 bases and J by 4 bases, with 14 bases between them. The CDR3 spells CASSDLGQGADTQYF. The CDR3 nucleotides are TGCGCCAGCAGTGACCTCGGGCAGGGTGCAGATACGCAGTATTTT.

This chain connects TRBV2 to TRBJ1-5; 9 positions match TRBD1. Germline-derived CDR1 and CDR2 are SNHLY and FYNNEI. This CDR3 region has 15 residues. V shed 5 bases and J 6 bases; nucleotides not matched to a gene: 8. The CDR3 region has the DNA TGTGCCAGCAGTTTCGGTAAGGGACAGGGTCAGCCCCAGCATTTT. As protein: CASSFGKGQGQPQHF.

This clone was seen a handful of times. The chain employs TRBV18 and TRBJ2-3, with D possibly matching TRBD2 (5 bases). The germline V gene has CDR1 KGHSH and CDR2 LQKENI. V lost 3 bases to trimming and J lost 1 base, with 11 bases between them. There are 15 residues in the CDR3. For the CDR3, the DNA is TGTGCCAGCTCACCCGCGACTACCGGCACAGATACGCAGTATTTT. Translated: CASSPATTGTDTQYF. The whole variable domain, remainder taken from reference TRBV18 and TRBJ2-3, is NAGVMQNPRHLVRRRGQEARLRCSPMKGHSHVYWYRQLPEEGLKFMVYLQKENIIDESGMPKERFSAEFPKEGPSILRIQQVVRGDSAAYFCASSPATTGTDTQYFGPGTRLTVL.